Listed here are 20 T cell receptor beta chains from one sample, sequenced in a study of blood T cell repertoires in COVID-19. Profiling relied on immunoSEQ multiplex PCR, and the TCRdb table lists in-frame clones only, not all of them. The data show 85,000 to 90,000 clones, 91% seen once. Sequenced sample: peripheral blood. The origin of the receptors is a human donor with active COVID-19. The donor label of this sample is uncertain.

The gene calls are TRBV5-4 and TRBJ2-1, with D perhaps matching TRBD2 (5 bases). Per the germline V gene, CDR1 is SGHNT and CDR2 is YYREEE (reference sequence). V was shortened by 3 bases and J by 0 bases, with 10 bases between the two germline ends. The length of the CDR3 is 15 residues. The DNA for the CDR3 is TGTGCCAGCAGCTCGAGCGGCGGCTCCTACAATGAGCAGTTCTTC. Protein product: CASSSSGGSYNEQFF. Combining the CDR3 with reference TRBV5-4 and TRBJ2-1 gives the whole variable domain ETGVTQSPTHLIKTRGQQVTLRCSSQSGHNTVSWYQQALGQGPQFIFQYYREEENGRGNFPPRFSGLQFPNYSSELNVNALELDDSALYLCASSSSGGSYNEQFFGPGTRLTVL.

The gene calls are TRBV6-5 and TRBJ1-5, with 10 bases matching TRBD1. This CDR3 spans 15 amino acids. Looked up from germline, CDR1 is MNHEY and CDR2 is SVGAGI. With V trimmed by 5 bases and J by 4 bases, 5 bases remained unmatched. This chain's CDR3 is CASSNRQGANQPQHF. Written as DNA, the CDR3 is TGTGCCAGCAGTAACCGACAGGGGGCTAATCAGCCCCAGCATTTT.

This clone was seen only once. Other nucleotide sequences from this sample produce the same CDR3. J is TRBJ1-2 and V is TRBV28, with 8 bases fitting TRBD1. Germline loops: CDR1 MDHEN, CDR2 SYDVKM. This CDR3 has 13 amino acids. The V segment lost 6 bases and the J segment 2 bases; nucleotides outside the gene matches: 2. The CDR3, as DNA: TGTGCCAGCAGGGACAGGGCAAACTATGGCTACACCTTC. Protein sequence: CASRDRANYGYTF.

The J gene is TRBJ1-2, the V gene TRBV5-8; TRBD1 matches 7 bases. The CDR3 contains 13 residues. The germline CDR1 and CDR2 sequences are SGHTS and YDEGEE. Trimming at V came to 5 bases and at J to 4 bases, leaving 5 bases not matched to a gene. CDR3 nucleotide sequence: TGTGCCAGCAGTTCGACAGGGCCCTATGGCTACACCTTC. This codes for CASSSTGPYGYTF. Based on the CDR3 plus reference TRBV5-8 and TRBJ1-2, the full variable domain is EAGVTQSPTHLIKTRGQQATLRCSPISGHTSVYWYQQALGLGLQFLLWYDEGEERNRGNFPPRFSGRQFPNYSSELNVNALELEDSALYLCASSSTGPYGYTFGSGTRLTVV.

This rearrangement joins TRBV9 to TRBJ2-7, with TRBD1 matching 9 bases. J was trimmed by 3 bases and V by 4 bases; bases with no gene match: 5. Germline V gives CDR1 SGDLS, CDR2 YYNGEE. The CDR3 totals 14 residues. CDR3 loop: CASSKQGADYEQYF. The DNA for the CDR3 is TGTGCCAGCAGCAAACAGGGGGCGGACTACGAGCAGTACTTC. The variable domain in full, completed from reference TRBV9 and TRBJ2-7, reads DSGVTQTPKHLITATGQRVTLRCSPRSGDLSVYWYQQSLDQGLQFLIQYYNGEERAKGNILERFSAQQFPDLHSELNLSSLELGDSALYFCASSKQGADYEQYFGPGTRLTVT.

The chain links TRBV21-1 to TRBJ1-3. TRBV21-1 constitutes a pseudogene. The CDR3 length is 17 residues. CDR3 sequence: CASSTAGLYISGNTIYF. As DNA, the CDR3 is TGTGCCAGCAGCACCGCGGGCCTCTATATCTCTGGAAACACCATATATTTT.

The rearrangement joins TRBV12-5 to TRBJ2-7, with D perhaps TRBD2 (5 bases). This CDR3 region has 11 residues. CDR1 is LGHNT and CDR2 is FRNRAP in the germline V gene. The V and J ends lost 5 bases and 4 bases respectively, with 6 bases between them. In DNA form, the CDR3 reads TGTGCTAGTGGTCCGGGATACGAGCAGTACTTC. Protein product: CASGPGYEQYF.

The V gene is TRBV7-2, the J gene TRBJ2-7; possible D gene TRBD2, 5 bases. This CDR3 is 12 amino acids long. V lost 4 bases and J 3 bases, leaving 7 bases between the germline ends. Per the germline V gene, CDR1 is SGHTA and CDR2 is FQGNSA. The CDR3 region is CASSSGVYEQYF. The DNA of the CDR3 is TGTGCCAGCAGCTCCGGGGTCTACGAGCAGTACTTC.

The rearrangement links TRBV18 to TRBJ1-3; maybe TRBD1 (6 bases). The CDR3 contains 15 residues. V gave up 3 bases and J gave up 0 bases, with 9 bases separating them. Germline CDR1 reads KGHSH; CDR2 reads LQKENI. CDR3 nucleotide sequence: TGTGCCAGCTCACCCGACAGGACCTCTGGAAACACCATATATTTT. Translating it yields CASSPDRTSGNTIYF. Together with reference TRBV18 and TRBJ1-3, the CDR3 gives the full variable domain: NAGVMQNPRHLVRRRGQEARLRCSPMKGHSHVYWYRQLPEEGLKFMVYLQKENIIDESGMPKERFSAEFPKEGPSILRIQQVVRGDSAAYFCASSPDRTSGNTIYFGEGSWLTVV.

This chain connects TRBV5-1 to TRBJ2-7; D may be TRBD2 (8 bases). This CDR3 has 16 residues. Trimming stripped 3 bases from V and 4 bases from J, with 20 bases between. Germline V gene sequence: CDR1 SGHRS, CDR2 YFSETQ. The CDR3 DNA follows: TGCGCCAGCAGCTCCGGGGGGGACAGAGTGAGATACGAGCAGTACTTC. Its protein is CASSSGGDRVRYEQYF. The full variable domain, completed using reference TRBV5-1 and TRBJ2-7, is KAGVTQTPRYLIKTRGQQVTLSCSPISGHRSVSWYQQTPGQGLQFLFEYFSETQRNKGNFPGRFSGRQFSNSRSEMNVSTLELGDSALYLCASSSGGDRVRYEQYFGPGTRLTVT.

V is TRBV28 and J is TRBJ1-6; D is unclear. Trimming stripped 7 bases from V and 8 bases from J, with 24 bases between. Germline lookup yields CDR1 MDHEN and CDR2 SYDVKM. The CDR3 is 17 amino acids. The CDR3 is CASTLEADRWVDSPLHF. CDR3 DNA sequence: TGTGCCAGCACCCTGGAGGCAGATCGATGGGTAGATTCACCCCTCCACTTT.

CDR3 sequence: CASSLSGVQETQYF. The CDR3 nucleotides read TGTGCCAGCAGTTTGTCAGGGGTCCAAGAGACCCAGTACTTC. The chain recombines TRBV6-5 with TRBJ2-5; the D gene is possibly TRBD1 (6 bases). Trimming shortened V by 4 bases and J by 1 base, and 10 bases separated the two germline ends. Germline V CDR1 and CDR2: MNHEY, SVGAGI. The length of the CDR3 is 14 residues.

V and J are TRBV29-1 and TRBJ2-5; 9 positions match TRBD1. This CDR3 has 14 amino acids. Germline CDR1 is SQVTM and CDR2 is ANQGSEA. Unmatched junction bases numbered 7, after V lost 4 bases and J lost 4 bases. CDR3 sequence reads: CSVVGDREGETQYF. CDR3 nucleotides: TGCAGCGTTGTGGGGGACAGGGAGGGAGAGACCCAGTACTTC.

V and J are TRBV6-2 or TRBV6-3 and TRBJ2-5, with D possibly TRBD2 on 6 matching bases. This CDR3 has 17 amino acids. V lost 4 bases, J lost 4 bases, and 22 bases lay in between. CDR1 and CDR2 from the germline V gene are MNHEY and SVGEGT. For the CDR3, the DNA is TGTGCCAGCAGTTCCTCCCCGGGAGTGTGGCGGGGAGAGACCCAGTACTTC. This codes for CASSSSPGVWRGETQYF.

This sequence joins TRBV9 and TRBJ2-7, with unresolved D. V was cut by 10 bases and J by 4 bases, with 15 bases left in between. This CDR3 spans 12 amino acids. Looked up from germline, CDR1 is SGDLS and CDR2 is YYNGEE. The CDR3: CASASSAYEQYF. The CDR3 nucleotides are TGTGCCTCAGCCTCTAGTGCGTACGAGCAGTACTTC.

V and J are TRBV11-3 and TRBJ2-1; a possible D gene is TRBD2 (6 bases). CDR3 length equals 16 residues. Germline CDR1 is SGHNT and CDR2 is YENEEA. Trimming removed 4 bases from V and 2 bases from J, with 15 bases in between. CDR3 amino acids: CASSSRGEGAYNEQFF. CDR3 DNA sequence: TGTGCCAGCAGCTCCCGCGGGGAAGGCGCCTACAATGAGCAGTTCTTC. The entire variable domain, with the rest obtained from reference TRBV11-3 and TRBJ2-1, is as follows: EAGVVQSPRYKIIEKKQPVAFWCNPISGHNTLYWYLQNLGQGPELLIRYENEEAVDDSQLPKDRFSAERLKGVDSTLKIQPAELGDSAVYLCASSSRGEGAYNEQFFGPGTRLTVL.

In nucleotides, the CDR3 is TGTGCCAGCAGCCGGCCGACTAGCGGATACACAGATACGCAGTATTTT. It is translated as CASSRPTSGYTDTQYF. V gene TRBV11-2 combines with J gene TRBJ2-3, with 9 bases matching TRBD2. CDR3 length equals 16 residues. V shed 5 bases, J shed 2 bases, and the junction held 8 bases outside the gene matches. Germline V gene sequence: CDR1 SGHAT, CDR2 FQNNGV.

The chain recombines TRBV18 with TRBJ2-2; D is unclear. The CDR3 spans 14 residues. Trimming pared 4 bases from V and 4 bases from J, leaving 10 bases between. CDR1 and CDR2 from the germline V gene are KGHSH and LQKENI. Here the CDR3 reads CASSRPRITGELFF. In nucleotides, the CDR3 is TGTGCCAGCTCACGGCCCCGCATCACCGGGGAGCTGTTTTTT.

V usage is TRBV6-5 and J usage is TRBJ2-7; TRBD2 aligns across 9 bases. Per germline, CDR1 MNHEY and CDR2 SVGAGI. The CDR3 is 15 residues long. With 6 bases clipped from V and 5 bases from J, the junction kept 11 bases outside the gene matches. In nucleotides, the CDR3 is TGTGCCAGCAGAACCTGGGGTAGCGGGGGCCACGAGCAGTACTTC. Translating it yields CASRTWGSGGHEQYF.

The gene calls are TRBV7-9 and TRBJ1-1; D is unclear. Trimming pared 1 base from V and 6 bases from J, leaving 9 bases between. Per germline, CDR1 SEHNR and CDR2 FQNEAQ (reference sequence). The CDR3 has 13 residues. This CDR3 reads CASSLGPRAEAFF. The CDR3 DNA reads TGTGCCAGCAGCTTAGGGCCCCGGGCTGAAGCTTTCTTT.